This T cell receptor beta chain originates from a study of OX40 agonist ivuxolimab in advanced cancers. Study summary: Averaging approximately 60 years in age, with a range of about 23 to 85, the cohort was approximately 87% male.

With regard to this clone: One end of the junction varies from germline; a read error may be responsible.

This table comes from immunoSEQ multiplex PCR, and its TCRdb copy is limited to in-frame clones, with some not included. This sample has about 83,000 clones, with about four fifths found just once. The CDR3 extends over 13 amino acids. CDR1 SQVTM and CDR2 ANQGSEA come from the germline V gene. The clonotype comes from an adult with an advanced solid tumor such as melanoma, head and neck, liver or kidney cancer. The chain links TRBV29-1 to TRBJ2-1; D remains ambiguous. Sample: CD4+ or CD8+ T cells sorted from blood, taken in a trial of the OX40 agonist ivuxolimab. This chain's CDR3 is CSAEGPVNNEQFF. DNA of the CDR3: TGCAGCGCTGAAGGGCCCGTAAACAATGAGCAGTTCTTC.